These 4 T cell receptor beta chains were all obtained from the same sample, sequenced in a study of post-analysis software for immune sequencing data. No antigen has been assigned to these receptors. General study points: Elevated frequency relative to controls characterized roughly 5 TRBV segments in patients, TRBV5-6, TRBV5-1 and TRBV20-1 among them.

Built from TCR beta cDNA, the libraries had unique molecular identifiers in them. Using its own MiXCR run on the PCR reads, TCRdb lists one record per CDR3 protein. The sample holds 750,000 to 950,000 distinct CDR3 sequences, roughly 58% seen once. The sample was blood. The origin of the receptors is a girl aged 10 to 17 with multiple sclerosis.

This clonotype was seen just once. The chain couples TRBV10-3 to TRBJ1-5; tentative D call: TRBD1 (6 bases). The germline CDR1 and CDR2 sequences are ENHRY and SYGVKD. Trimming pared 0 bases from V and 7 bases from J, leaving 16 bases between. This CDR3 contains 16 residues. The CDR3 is CAISESNGGGIQPQHF. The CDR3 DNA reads TGTGCCATCAGTGAGTCGAATGGAGGGGGGATCCAGCCCCAGCATTTT.

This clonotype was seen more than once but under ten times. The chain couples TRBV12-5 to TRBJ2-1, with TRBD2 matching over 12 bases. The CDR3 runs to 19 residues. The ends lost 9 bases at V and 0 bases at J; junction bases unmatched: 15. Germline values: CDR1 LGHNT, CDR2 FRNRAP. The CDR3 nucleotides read TGTGCTAGCACACCGAAGACTAGCGGGGGCCCAAGCTCCTACAATGAGCAGTTCTTC. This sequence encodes CASTPKTSGGPSSYNEQFF.

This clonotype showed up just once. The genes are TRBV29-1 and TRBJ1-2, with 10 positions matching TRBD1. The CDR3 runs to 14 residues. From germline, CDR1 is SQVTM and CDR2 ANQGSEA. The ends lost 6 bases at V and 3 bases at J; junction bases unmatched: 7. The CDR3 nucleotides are TGCAGCGTGAGACAGGGGGCTCCTCACTATGGCTACACCTTC. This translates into CSVRQGAPHYGYTF.

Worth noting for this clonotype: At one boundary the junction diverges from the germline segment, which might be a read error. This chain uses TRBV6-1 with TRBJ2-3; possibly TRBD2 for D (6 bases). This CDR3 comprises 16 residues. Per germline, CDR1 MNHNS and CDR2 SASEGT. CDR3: CTSSEAPTSGTDTQYF. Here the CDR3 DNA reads TGTACCAGCAGTGAAGCCCCGACTAGTGGCACAGATACGCAGTATTTT.